This entry lists 24 T cell receptor beta chains sequenced from one sample in a study of blood T cell repertoires in COVID-19. Generated by immunoSEQ multiplex PCR, the TCRdb table keeps only in-frame clones and is missing some. The profile shows under 25,000 clones, over 75% of them singletons. Specimen: peripheral blood. Receptors were obtained from a human donor in a cohort sampled during active COVID-19. The donor label of this sample is uncertain.

This chain joins TRBV2 and TRBJ2-5; 7 bases are shared with TRBD2. With V trimmed by 2 bases and J by 4 bases, 4 bases remained unmatched. Germline V gene sequence: CDR1 SNHLY, CDR2 FYNNEI. The CDR3 extends over 14 amino acids. The CDR3 DNA sequence: TGTGCCAGCAGTGAATGGCGGGAGAGAGAGACCCAGTACTTC. This sequence encodes CASSEWRERETQYF.

J is TRBJ1-1 and V is TRBV7-9, with a possible D match to TRBD1 (6 bases). Germline CDR1 and CDR2: SEHNR and FQNEAQ (reference sequence). The CDR3 has 15 amino acids. Trimming stripped 0 bases from V and 4 bases from J, with 12 bases between. CDR3 loop: CASSLAGGVGTEAFF. CDR3 in DNA: TGTGCCAGCAGCTTAGCAGGGGGAGTCGGCACTGAAGCTTTCTTT.

The chain recombines TRBV30 with TRBJ2-3; D may be TRBD2 (5 bases). CDR1 and CDR2 (germline): GTSNPN, SVGIG (reference sequence). This CDR3 has 15 residues. V lost 2 bases and J lost 0, with 12 bases in between. The CDR3 reads CAWSRSGTSTDTQYF. Written as DNA, the CDR3 is TGTGCCTGGAGTAGAAGCGGAACCAGCACAGATACGCAGTATTTT. Full variable domain (missing parts from reference TRBV30 and TRBJ2-3): SQTIHQWPATLVQPVGSPLSLECTVEGTSNPNLYWYRQAAGRGLQLLFYSVGIGQISSEVPQNLSASRPQDRQFILSSKKLLLSDSGFYLCAWSRSGTSTDTQYFGPGTRLTVL.

The chain uses TRBV3-1 (or the pseudogene TRBV3-2) and TRBJ2-3; TRBD2 might be the D (5 bases). This CDR3 is built from 14 residues. Germline CDR1 LGHDT, CDR2 YNNKEL (reference sequence). Trimming took 8 bases from V and 0 from J, leaving 12 bases between them. In nucleotides, the CDR3 is TGTGCCAGCGCGGGCGGTACTAGCACAGATACGCAGTATTTT. Encoded protein: CASAGGTSTDTQYF.

V and J are TRBV2 and TRBJ2-5; D ambiguous. Germline V CDR1 and CDR2: SNHLY, FYNNEI. Between the trimmed V and J ends, which lost 6 bases and 2 bases, there was a span of 7 bases. The length of the CDR3 is 12 residues. The CDR3 bases are TGTGCCAGCAGAAAGCCGCAAGAGACCCAGTACTTC. Encoded protein: CASRKPQETQYF.

The chain combines TRBV11-2 with TRBJ2-7; the match to TRBD2 covers 7 bases. The ends lost 1 base at V and 3 bases at J; junction bases unmatched: 3. The CDR3 runs 14 residues. Germline V lookup: CDR1 SGHAT, CDR2 FQNNGV. CDR3 nucleotide sequence: TGTGCCAGCAGCTTAGCCAGGACTAGCTACGAGCAGTACTTC. Encoded protein: CASSLARTSYEQYF.

This chain connects TRBV27 to TRBJ1-2; D is perhaps TRBD1 (5 bases). Looked up from germline, CDR1 is MNHEY and CDR2 is SMNVEV (reference sequence). The length of the CDR3 is 14 residues. The ends were cut back, 5 bases at V and 4 bases at J, with 14 bases in the middle. In DNA form, the CDR3 reads TGTGCCAGCAGTGTCCAGCAGGGATCCTATGGCTACACCTTC. Its protein is CASSVQQGSYGYTF.

The chain combines TRBV7-2 with TRBJ1-5, with TRBD1 as a possible D gene (5 bases). Trimming took off 5 bases at V and 3 bases at J, with 14 bases between the two ends. The CDR3 runs 15 residues. Per germline, CDR1 SGHTA and CDR2 FQGNSA. CDR3 loop: CASSRGTTSNQPQHF. The CDR3 bases are TGTGCCAGCAGCCGGGGGACGACCTCCAATCAGCCCCAGCATTTT.

This sequence joins TRBV12-5 and TRBJ2-7; a weak D match, TRBD2 (6 bases). CDR3 length: 15 amino acids. The germline gives CDR1 LGHNT, CDR2 FRNRAP. V lost 2 bases and J lost 5, with 16 bases in between. DNA for the CDR3: TGTGCTAGTGGTTTGCCTGGGACTCAGGGCGACGAGCAGTACTTC. Its translation: CASGLPGTQGDEQYF.

The V call is TRBV6-1, the J call TRBJ2-7; D possibly corresponds to TRBD1 (7 bases). The CDR3 is 14 amino acids. V was trimmed by 1 base and J by 3 bases, leaving 10 bases between them. Per the germline V gene, CDR1 is MNHNS and CDR2 is SASEGT. The CDR3 nucleotides read TGTGCCAGCAGTGAAGTCAGGGGGGTCTACGAGCAGTACTTC. Translated: CASSEVRGVYEQYF.

The chain has TRBV3-1 (or the pseudogene TRBV3-2) and TRBJ2-1; D ambiguous. CDR3 length: 15 residues. The ends were cut back, 4 bases at V and 0 bases at J, with 10 bases in the middle. The germline V gene encodes CDR1 LGHDT and CDR2 YNNKEL (reference sequence). The DNA of the CDR3 is TGTGCCAGCAGCCCGGTAGTGAGCTCCTACAATGAGCAGTTCTTC. Translation: CASSPVVSSYNEQFF.

The chain is built from TRBV27 and TRBJ1-5, with D perhaps TRBD1 (5 bases). The CDR3 has 16 amino acids. Trimming took off 1 base at V and 3 bases at J, with 13 bases between the two ends. The germline gives CDR1 MNHEY, CDR2 SMNVEV (reference sequence). The CDR3 sequence is CASSLWRREVNQPQHF. CDR3 bases: TGTGCCAGCAGTTTATGGCGCAGGGAGGTCAATCAGCCCCAGCATTTT.

The chain combines TRBV5-1 with TRBJ1-2; 9 bases map to TRBD1. The V gene end was trimmed by 3 bases and the J gene end by 4 bases; junction bases not matched to a gene: 7. This CDR3 spans 15 amino acids. In germline, CDR1 is SGHRS, CDR2 YFSETQ. The CDR3 protein is CASSSGTGRIYGYTF. Here the CDR3 DNA reads TGCGCCAGCAGCTCCGGGACAGGGCGGATCTATGGCTACACCTTC.

This clone was detected only once. The same CDR3 is also encoded by other DNA sequences in this sample. The V call is TRBV7-9, the J call TRBJ2-1, with 9 bases lining up with TRBD2. Germline V gives CDR1 SEHNR, CDR2 FQNEAQ (reference sequence). The CDR3 totals 15 residues. Unmatched junction bases numbered 1, after V lost 0 bases and J lost 4 bases. The CDR3 reads CASSLALAGYNEQFF. As DNA, the CDR3 is TGTGCCAGCAGCTTAGCCCTAGCGGGATACAATGAGCAGTTCTTC.

The chain joins TRBV3-1 (or the pseudogene TRBV3-2) to TRBJ2-5; 11 bases are shared with TRBD2. Per germline, CDR1 LGHDT and CDR2 YNNKEL (reference sequence). The V segment lost 1 base and the J segment 5 bases; nucleotides outside the gene matches: 3. The CDR3 sequence is 15 residues long. CDR3 sequence (DNA): TGTGCCAGCAGCCAAGGAGTAGCGGGAGGGGAGACCCAGTACTTC. Its protein is CASSQGVAGGETQYF.

V and J are TRBV5-4 and TRBJ2-1; 10 nucleotides match TRBD1. Germline CDR1 reads SGHNT; CDR2 reads YYREEE (reference sequence). Germline trimming cut 3 bases from V and 4 bases from J; bases unmatched to any gene: 4. The CDR3 is 15 amino acids. CDR3 in DNA: TGTGCCAGCAGCTCCCGGGACAGGGGATACAATGAGCAGTTCTTC. Translated: CASSSRDRGYNEQFF.

The rearrangement joins TRBV5-1 to TRBJ2-2; 7 bases align to TRBD1. Unmatched junction bases numbered 9, after V lost 0 bases and J lost 1 base. The CDR3 runs to 18 residues. Germline lookup yields CDR1 SGHRS and CDR2 YFSETQ. CDR3 bases: TGCGCCAGCAGCTTGGAGGGACAGACTATTTTGAACACCGGGGAGCTGTTTTTT. Translation: CASSLEGQTILNTGELFF.

The chain recombines TRBV19 with TRBJ2-2; TRBD1 matches at 9 bases. CDR1 is LNHDA, CDR2 SQIVND, per germline (reference sequence). The CDR3 has 15 residues. V was pared by 5 bases and J by 7 bases, with 8 bases of the junction left unmatched. CDR3 loop: CASSPTQGAYGELFF. DNA for the CDR3: TGTGCCAGTAGTCCGACACAGGGGGCATACGGGGAGCTGTTTTTT.

This rearrangement joins TRBV5-1 to TRBJ2-5; D perhaps matches TRBD1 (6 bases). Trimming stripped 3 bases from V and 1 base from J, with 13 bases between. Germline CDR1 SGHRS, CDR2 YFSETQ. The CDR3 runs 15 residues. For the CDR3, the DNA is TGCGCCAGCAGCTCCCGTAGGGGGACCCAAGAGACCCAGTACTTC. This gives the protein CASSSRRGTQETQYF.

V gene TRBV5-1 combines with J gene TRBJ2-1, with D possibly TRBD2 on 5 matching bases. In germline, CDR1 is SGHRS, CDR2 YFSETQ. CDR3 length: 14 residues. The ends were cut back, 4 bases at V and 5 bases at J, with 13 bases in the middle. The CDR3 spells CASSQSGPDNEQFF. In nucleotides, the CDR3 is TGCGCCAGCAGCCAGAGCGGACCCGACAATGAGCAGTTCTTC. The variable domain in full, completed from reference TRBV5-1 and TRBJ2-1, reads KAGVTQTPRYLIKTRGQQVTLSCSPISGHRSVSWYQQTPGQGLQFLFEYFSETQRNKGNFPGRFSGRQFSNSRSEMNVSTLELGDSALYLCASSQSGPDNEQFFGPGTRLTVL.

This clone showed up just once. V gene TRBV5-1 combines with J gene TRBJ2-3, with 10 bases identical to TRBD1. J gave up 6 bases and V 4 bases, and 11 bases lay outside the gene matches. CDR3 size: 16 residues. The germline V gene encodes CDR1 SGHRS and CDR2 YFSETQ. The CDR3 DNA sequence: TGCGCCAGCAGCCCTGGCCGACAGGGGGCGGTTGATACGCAGTATTTT. It yields the protein CASSPGRQGAVDTQYF.

The genes are TRBV18 and TRBJ1-2; D gene ambiguous. The V gene lost 3 bases and the J gene lost 6 bases, with 8 bases spanning the gap. CDR3 length: 12 residues. Germline CDR1 KGHSH, CDR2 LQKENI. The CDR3 reads CASSPSGDGYTF. The CDR3 DNA reads TGTGCCAGCTCACCTTCCGGTGATGGCTACACCTTC.

This chain uses TRBV27 with TRBJ1-1, with unresolved D. Trimming cost V 0 bases and J 1 base, with 9 bases left between them. This CDR3 spans 15 amino acids. Germline CDR1 and CDR2: MNHEY and SMNVEV (reference sequence). The DNA for the CDR3 is TGTGCCAGCAGTTTATCCTCTAGAGGGAACACTGAAGCTTTCTTT. Translating gives CASSLSSRGNTEAFF.

This chain links TRBV21-1 with TRBJ1-1; TRBD1 reflects the table's D call only, with no check against the DNA. TRBV21-1 is a pseudogene locus. CDR3 length equals 14 residues. In DNA form, the CDR3 reads TGTGCCAGCAGCTTACAGGCTCCGAACACTGAAGCTTTCTTT. Protein sequence: CASSLQAPNTEAFF.